This TCR beta chain was captured by sequencing in a study of blood T cell repertoires in COVID-19. Study summary: Collection of acute and convalescent COVID-19 samples took place in the United States, Italy and Spain.

Germline lookup yields CDR1 SGHDT and CDR2 YYEEEE. Trimming took off 4 bases at V and 5 bases at J, with 15 bases between the two ends. CDR3 length: 14 residues. This clone was recorded only once. The method was immunoSEQ multiplex PCR; TCRdb's version includes in-frame clones alone and lacks a portion of them. Of fewer than 400,000 clones detected, around 85% appear once; the ten largest clones hold under 2%. Participant age was roughly 18 to 89 years, and participants resided in around 24 US areas. Material: PBMCs or T cells enriched from blood (not recorded which). This receptor was obtained from a woman under 40 who had been exposed to COVID-19. J is TRBJ1-2 and V is TRBV5-6, with a possible D match to TRBD1 (6 bases). CDR3 sequence: CASSGDQGKYGYTF. The CDR3 DNA reads TGTGCCAGCAGCGGGGACCAGGGGAAGTATGGCTACACCTTC.